The rows below give T cell receptor beta chains drawn from one sample of a study of cytomegalovirus exposure and HLA in healthy donors. Method: immunoSEQ multiplex PCR; TCRdb's copy keeps in-frame clones and lacks some. The data contain 100,000 to 150,000 clones, around 90% of them singletons. The source material was PBMCs. The source of these receptors is a woman between 18 and 30 years old in good health and CMV-seronegative. The CDR3 runs from the conserved cysteine through the conserved F or W. A D gene is named only where the DNA matches it firmly. Clone size is not always given. Where it is, it says once, few, many or a class for expanded clones.

j_gene: TRBJ2-2; d_gene: TRBD2; abundance: .; v_gene: TRBV11-3; CDR3aa: CASSLLAGDGTGELFF; CDR3nt: TGTGCCAGCAGCCTCCTAGCGGGAGACGGCACCGGGGAGCTGTTTTTT
j_gene: TRBJ2-7; d_gene: TRBD1; abundance: .; v_gene: TRBV9; CDR3aa: CASSTTGGEQYF; CDR3nt: TGTGCCAGCAGCACAACAGGGGGCGAGCAGTACTTC
j_gene: TRBJ2-7; d_gene: .; abundance: .; v_gene: TRBV5-1; CDR3aa: CASSLRGGTPGNEQYF; CDR3nt: TGCGCCAGCAGTCTCCGTGGGGGGACCCCCGGGAACGAGCAGTACTTC
j_gene: TRBJ2-3; d_gene: .; abundance: .; v_gene: TRBV30; CDR3aa: CAWSFGPSTDTQYF; CDR3nt: TGTGCCTGGAGCTTTGGCCCTAGCACAGATACGCAGTATTTT
j_gene: TRBJ1-2; d_gene: .; abundance: .; v_gene: TRBV1; CDR3aa: CTSMQGISGYTF; CDR3nt: TGCACCAGCATGCAGGGGATTAGCGGCTACACCTTC
j_gene: TRBJ2-3; d_gene: TRBD2; abundance: .; v_gene: TRBV27; CDR3aa: CASRPGTSGRSTDTQYF; CDR3nt: TGTGCCAGCAGACCTGGGACTAGCGGGAGGAGCACAGATACGCAGTATTTT
j_gene: TRBJ1-4; d_gene: .; abundance: .; v_gene: TRBV9; CDR3aa: CASSAGGEKLFF; CDR3nt: TGTGCCAGCAGCGCGGGGGGTGAAAAACTGTTTTTT
j_gene: TRBJ2-3; d_gene: TRBD2; abundance: .; v_gene: TRBV2; CDR3aa: CASTHGEGADTQYF; CDR3nt: TGTGCCAGCACCCATGGGGAGGGAGCAGATACGCAGTATTTT
j_gene: TRBJ2-1; d_gene: TRBD2; abundance: .; v_gene: TRBV2; CDR3aa: CASSGWSSGSNEQFF; CDR3nt: TGTGCCAGCAGTGGCTGGTCTAGCGGATCCAATGAGCAGTTCTTC
j_gene: TRBJ2-3; d_gene: TRBD1; abundance: .; v_gene: TRBV6-1; CDR3aa: CASKNRGHADTQYF; CDR3nt: TGTGCCAGTAAGAACAGGGGGCATGCAGATACGCAGTATTTT
j_gene: TRBJ2-3; d_gene: .; abundance: .; v_gene: TRBV11-2; CDR3aa: CASSPLGGVGDTQYF; CDR3nt: TGTGCCAGCAGCCCCCTGGGGGGAGTAGGGGATACGCAGTATTTT
j_gene: TRBJ2-7; d_gene: .; abundance: once; v_gene: TRBV7-8; CDR3aa: CASSLGVRSRGTNYEQYF; CDR3nt: TGTGCCAGCAGCTTAGGGGTCCGGTCGCGGGGGACAAACTACGAGCAGTACTTC
j_gene: TRBJ1-1; d_gene: .; abundance: .; v_gene: TRBV2; CDR3aa: CASSRDIILNTEAFF; CDR3nt: TGTGCCAGCAGCCGGGACATCATCTTAAACACTGAAGCTTTCTTT
j_gene: TRBJ2-7; d_gene: TRBD1; abundance: .; v_gene: TRBV28; CDR3aa: CASSSPGQAYEQYF; CDR3nt: TGTGCCAGCAGCTCTCCGGGACAGGCCTACGAGCAGTACTTC
j_gene: TRBJ2-1; d_gene: .; abundance: .; v_gene: TRBV6-5; CDR3aa: CASSYSGQSSYNEQFF; CDR3nt: TGTGCCAGCAGTTACTCAGGACAGTCTTCTTACAATGAGCAGTTCTTC
j_gene: TRBJ2-7; d_gene: .; abundance: .; v_gene: TRBV5-6; CDR3aa: CASSLSWGENHEQYF; CDR3nt: TGTGCCAGCAGCCTCAGCTGGGGGGAAAACCACGAGCAGTACTTC
j_gene: TRBJ1-2; d_gene: TRBD1; abundance: .; v_gene: TRBV6-5; CDR3aa: CASSRGQGINYGYTF; CDR3nt: TGTGCCAGCAGCCGGGGACAGGGGATTAACTATGGCTACACCTTC
j_gene: TRBJ2-7; d_gene: TRBD1; abundance: .; v_gene: TRBV11-2; CDR3aa: CASSSRQGTTYEQYF; CDR3nt: TGTGCCAGCAGCTCCCGACAGGGAACTACCTACGAGCAGTACTTC
j_gene: TRBJ1-1; d_gene: .; abundance: .; v_gene: TRBV10-3; CDR3aa: CAISESRTRKMDF; CDR3nt: TGTGCCATCAGTGAGTCGAGGACACGGAAGATGGACTTT
j_gene: TRBJ1-5; d_gene: .; abundance: once; v_gene: TRBV5-6; CDR3aa: CASSSDRYQPQHF; CDR3nt: TGTGCCAGCAGCTCGGACAGATATCAGCCCCAGCATTTT
j_gene: TRBJ1-1; d_gene: .; abundance: .; v_gene: TRBV4-1; CDR3aa: CASVAGLNTEAFF; CDR3nt: TGCGCCAGCGTCGCGGGACTTAACACTGAAGCTTTCTTT
j_gene: TRBJ2-7; d_gene: TRBD2; abundance: .; v_gene: TRBV5-4; CDR3aa: CASSSGGTSGINEQYF; CDR3nt: TGTGCCAGCAGCTCTGGGGGGACTAGCGGGATCAACGAGCAGTACTTC
j_gene: TRBJ1-5; d_gene: .; abundance: .; v_gene: TRBV7-8; CDR3aa: CASSLAGTLDQPQHF; CDR3nt: TGTGCCAGCAGCTTAGCGGGGACTTTAGATCAGCCCCAGCATTTT
j_gene: TRBJ2-2; d_gene: TRBD2; abundance: .; v_gene: TRBV6-8; CDR3aa: CASSYSAPLAGRGELFF; CDR3nt: TGTGCCAGCAGTTACTCCGCCCCACTAGCGGGACGCGGGGAGCTGTTTTTT
j_gene: TRBJ1-2; d_gene: .; abundance: .; v_gene: TRBV6-1; CDR3aa: CASSEGGRGSYGYTF; CDR3nt: TGTGCCAGCAGTGAAGGGGGTAGGGGCTCGTATGGCTACACCTTC
j_gene: TRBJ2-7; d_gene: TRBD1; abundance: once; v_gene: TRBV15; CDR3aa: CATSSDRATYEQYF; CDR3nt: TGTGCCACCAGCAGTGACAGGGCCACCTACGAGCAGTACTTC
j_gene: TRBJ2-7; d_gene: TRBD1; abundance: once; v_gene: TRBV4-1; CDR3aa: CASSYDRAYEQYF; CDR3nt: TGCGCCAGCAGCTATGACAGGGCCTACGAGCAGTACTTC
j_gene: TRBJ1-1; d_gene: .; abundance: .; v_gene: TRBV7-3; CDR3aa: CASSFSINTEAFF; CDR3nt: TGTGCCAGCAGCTTTTCCATCAACACTGAAGCTTTCTTT
j_gene: TRBJ2-7; d_gene: TRBD1; abundance: .; v_gene: TRBV5-1; CDR3aa: CASSAAGDRVTYEQYF; CDR3nt: TGCGCCAGCAGTGCGGCGGGGGACAGGGTTACGTACGAGCAGTACTTC
j_gene: TRBJ1-1; d_gene: .; abundance: once; v_gene: TRBV7-8; CDR3aa: CASSLDLQDTEAFF; CDR3nt: TGTGCCAGCAGCTTAGATTTACAGGACACTGAAGCTTTCTTT
j_gene: TRBJ1-4; d_gene: .; abundance: .; v_gene: TRBV5-4; CDR3aa: CASSFEGEEKLFF; CDR3nt: TGTGCCAGCAGCTTCGAGGGGGAGGAAAAACTGTTTTTT